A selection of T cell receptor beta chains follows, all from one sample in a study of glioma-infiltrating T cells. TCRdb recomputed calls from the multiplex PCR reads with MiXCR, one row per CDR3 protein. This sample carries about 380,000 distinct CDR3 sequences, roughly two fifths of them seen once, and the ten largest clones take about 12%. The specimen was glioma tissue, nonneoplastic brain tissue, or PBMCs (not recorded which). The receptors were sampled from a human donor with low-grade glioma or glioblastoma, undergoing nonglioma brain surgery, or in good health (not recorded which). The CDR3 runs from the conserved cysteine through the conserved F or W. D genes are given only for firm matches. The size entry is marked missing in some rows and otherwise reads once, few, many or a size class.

CDR3: CASSLADEGSEKLFF
DNA: TGTGCCAGCAGTCTCGCGGACGAAGGCAGTGAAAAACTGTTTTTT
D: NA
J: TRBJ1-4
V: TRBV12-3/TRBV12-4
size: few

CDR3: CASSFPPRQGRNTGELFF
DNA: TGTGCCAGCAGTTTCCCTCCAAGACAGGGAAGGAACACCGGGGAGCTGTTTTTT
D: TRBD1
J: TRBJ2-2
V: TRBV28
size: NA

CDR3: CASSLGQTNSPLHF
DNA: TGTGCCAGCAGTCTGGGACAGACCAATTCACCCCTCCACTTT
D: TRBD1
J: TRBJ1-6
V: TRBV6-1
size: many

CDR3: CASSHLTSGYNEQFF
DNA: TGTGCCAGCAGTCACCTGACCAGCGGTTACAATGAGCAGTTCTTC
D: NA
J: TRBJ2-1
V: TRBV6-1
size: once

CDR3: CASSTTGVGTEAFF
DNA: TGTGCCAGTAGTACCACAGGGGTCGGCACTGAAGCTTTCTTT
D: TRBD1
J: TRBJ1-1
V: TRBV19
size: NA

CDR3: CASSSGAATDTQYF
DNA: TGTGCCAGCAGCTCAGGGGCAGCCACAGATACGCAGTATTTT
D: NA
J: TRBJ2-3
V: TRBV5-8
size: NA

CDR3: CASSFGGNYGYTF
DNA: TGTGCCAGCAGTTTCGGGGGGAACTATGGCTACACCTTC
D: NA
J: TRBJ1-2
V: TRBV27
size: many

CDR3: CASSTDRGLTEAFF
DNA: TGTGCCAGCAGCACCGACAGGGGGCTGACTGAAGCTTTCTTT
D: TRBD1
J: TRBJ1-1
V: TRBV28
size: few

CDR3: CASSYGAGVTEAFF
DNA: TGTGCCAGCAGTTACGGCGCAGGGGTTACTGAAGCTTTCTTT
D: NA
J: TRBJ1-1
V: TRBV6-2/TRBV6-3
size: few

CDR3: CASSLGQGAGETEAFF
DNA: TGTGCCAGCAGTCTGGGACAGGGGGCGGGGGAGACTGAAGCTTTCTTT
D: TRBD1
J: TRBJ1-1
V: TRBV6-1
size: many

CDR3: CASSTTGSGIQETQYF
DNA: TGTGCCAGCAGCACGACAGGGTCTGGGATACAAGAGACCCAGTACTTC
D: TRBD1
J: TRBJ2-5
V: TRBV3-1
size: NA

CDR3: CASSLENWYEQYF
DNA: TGTGCCAGCAGTTTAGAGAACTGGTACGAGCAGTACTTC
D: NA
J: TRBJ2-7
V: TRBV28
size: NA

CDR3: CAGRLAGGYNEQFF
DNA: TGTGCCGGAAGACTAGCGGGAGGATACAATGAGCAGTTCTTC
D: TRBD2
J: TRBJ2-1
V: TRBV7-9
size: NA

CDR3: CSASGSGDGEQYF
DNA: TGCAGTGCTAGTGGTAGCGGGGATGGGGAGCAGTACTTC
D: TRBD2
J: TRBJ2-7
V: TRBV20-1
size: few

CDR3: CASSSQLYNEQFF
DNA: TGTGCCAGCAGCTCACAACTATACAATGAGCAGTTCTTC
D: NA
J: TRBJ2-1
V: TRBV7-2
size: NA

CDR3: CASSYRTGAFYEQYF
DNA: TGTGCCAGCAGCTATAGGACAGGGGCTTTTTACGAGCAGTACTTC
D: TRBD1
J: TRBJ2-7
V: TRBV7-8
size: few